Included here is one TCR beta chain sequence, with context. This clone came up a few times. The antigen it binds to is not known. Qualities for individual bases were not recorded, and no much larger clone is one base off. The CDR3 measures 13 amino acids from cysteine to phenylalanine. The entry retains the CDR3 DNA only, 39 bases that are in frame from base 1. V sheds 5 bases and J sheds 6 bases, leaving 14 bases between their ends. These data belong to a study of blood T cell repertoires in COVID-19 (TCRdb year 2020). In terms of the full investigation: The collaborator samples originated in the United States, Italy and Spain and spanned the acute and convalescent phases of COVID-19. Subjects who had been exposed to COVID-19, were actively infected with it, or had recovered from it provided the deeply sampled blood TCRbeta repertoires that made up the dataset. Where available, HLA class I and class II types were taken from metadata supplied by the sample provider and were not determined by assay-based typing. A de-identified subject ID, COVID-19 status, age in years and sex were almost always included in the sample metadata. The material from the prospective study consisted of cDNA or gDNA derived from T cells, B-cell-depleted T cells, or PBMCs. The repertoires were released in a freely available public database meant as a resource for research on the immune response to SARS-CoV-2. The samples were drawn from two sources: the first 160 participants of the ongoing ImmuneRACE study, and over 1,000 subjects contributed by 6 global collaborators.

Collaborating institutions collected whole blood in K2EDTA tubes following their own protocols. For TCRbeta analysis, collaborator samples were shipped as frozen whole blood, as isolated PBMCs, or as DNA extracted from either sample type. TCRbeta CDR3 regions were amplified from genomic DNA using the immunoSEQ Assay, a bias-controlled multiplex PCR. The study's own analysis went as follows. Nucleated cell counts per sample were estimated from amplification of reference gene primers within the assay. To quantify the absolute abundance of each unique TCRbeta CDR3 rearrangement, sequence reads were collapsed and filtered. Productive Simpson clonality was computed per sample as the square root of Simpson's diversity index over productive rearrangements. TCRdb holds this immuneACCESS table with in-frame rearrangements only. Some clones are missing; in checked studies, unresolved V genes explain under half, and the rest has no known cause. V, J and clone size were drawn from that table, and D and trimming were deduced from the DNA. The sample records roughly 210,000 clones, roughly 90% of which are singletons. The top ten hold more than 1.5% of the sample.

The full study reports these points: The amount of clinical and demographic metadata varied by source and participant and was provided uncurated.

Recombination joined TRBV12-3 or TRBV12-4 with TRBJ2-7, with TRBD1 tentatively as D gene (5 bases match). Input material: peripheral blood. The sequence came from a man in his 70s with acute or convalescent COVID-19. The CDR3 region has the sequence CASSAPGLGEQYF. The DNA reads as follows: TGTGCCAGCAGTGCTCCAGGGCTAGGCGAGCAGTACTTC.